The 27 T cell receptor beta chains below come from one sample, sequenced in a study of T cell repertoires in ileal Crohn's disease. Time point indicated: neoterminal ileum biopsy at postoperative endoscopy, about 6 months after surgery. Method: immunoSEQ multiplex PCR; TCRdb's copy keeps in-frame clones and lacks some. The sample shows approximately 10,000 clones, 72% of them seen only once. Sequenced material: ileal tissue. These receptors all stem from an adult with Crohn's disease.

CDR3 sequence: CASSQDSLGAFF. The CDR3, as DNA: TGTGCCAGCAGCCAGGACTCTTTAGGGGCTTTCTTT. The chain recombines TRBV7-9 with TRBJ1-1; D ambiguous. This CDR3 contains 12 residues. Germline lookup yields CDR1 SEHNR and CDR2 FQNEAQ (reference sequence). Trimming left V 5 bases short and J 11 bases short, with 15 bases between.

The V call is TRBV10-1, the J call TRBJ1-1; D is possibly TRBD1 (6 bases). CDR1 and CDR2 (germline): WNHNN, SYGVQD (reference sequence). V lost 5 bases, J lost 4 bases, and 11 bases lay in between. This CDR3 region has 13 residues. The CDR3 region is CASSTTRGTEAFF. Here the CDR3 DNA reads TGCGCCAGCAGTACTACCAGGGGCACTGAAGCTTTCTTT.

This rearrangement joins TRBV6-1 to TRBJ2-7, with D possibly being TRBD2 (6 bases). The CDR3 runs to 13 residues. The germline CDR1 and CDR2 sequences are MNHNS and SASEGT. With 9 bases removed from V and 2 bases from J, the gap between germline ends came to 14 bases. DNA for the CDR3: TGTGCCAGTCGGGAGAAGTTTCCCTACGAGCAGTACTTC. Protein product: CASREKFPYEQYF.

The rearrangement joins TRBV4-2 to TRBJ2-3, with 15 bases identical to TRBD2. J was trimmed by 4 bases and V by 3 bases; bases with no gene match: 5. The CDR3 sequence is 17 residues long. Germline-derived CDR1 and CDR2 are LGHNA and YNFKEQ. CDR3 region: CASSQWTSGRVADTQYF. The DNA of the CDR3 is TGTGCCAGCAGCCAGTGGACTAGCGGGAGGGTCGCAGATACGCAGTATTTT.

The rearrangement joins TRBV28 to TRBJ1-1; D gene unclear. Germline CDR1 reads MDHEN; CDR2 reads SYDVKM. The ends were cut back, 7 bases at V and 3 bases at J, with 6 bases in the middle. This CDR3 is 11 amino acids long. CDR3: CASKRYTEAFF. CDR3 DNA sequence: TGTGCCAGCAAACGGTACACTGAAGCTTTCTTT.

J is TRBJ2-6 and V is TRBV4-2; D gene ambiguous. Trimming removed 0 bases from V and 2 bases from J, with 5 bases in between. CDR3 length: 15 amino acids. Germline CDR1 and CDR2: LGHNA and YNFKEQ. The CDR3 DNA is TGTGCCAGCAGCCAAGATACAGCTGGGGCCAACGTCCTGACTTTC. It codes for CASSQDTAGANVLTF.

The CDR3 bases are TGTGCCGAAAATGGGGCGAACACAGATACGCAGTATTTT. It is translated as CAENGANTDTQYF. The chain uses TRBV28 and TRBJ2-3; a possible D gene is TRBD1 (5 bases). The V end lost 11 bases, the J end lost 2 bases, and 14 bases lay between the germline ends. Per germline, CDR1 MDHEN and CDR2 SYDVKM. This CDR3 contains 13 residues. Drawing the rest from reference TRBV28 and TRBJ2-3, the complete variable domain is DVKVTQSSRYLVKRTGEKVFLECVQDMDHENMFWYRQDPGLGLRLIYFSYDVKMKEKGDIPEGYSVSREKKERFSLILESASTNQTSMYLCAENGANTDTQYFGPGTRLTVL.

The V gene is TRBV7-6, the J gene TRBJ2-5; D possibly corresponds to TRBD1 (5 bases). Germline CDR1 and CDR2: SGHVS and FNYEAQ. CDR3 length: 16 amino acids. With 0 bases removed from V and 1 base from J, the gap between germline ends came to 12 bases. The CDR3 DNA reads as TGTGCCAGCAGCTTAGCTGGAAGGGGTTCCCAAGAGACCCAGTACTTC. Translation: CASSLAGRGSQETQYF.

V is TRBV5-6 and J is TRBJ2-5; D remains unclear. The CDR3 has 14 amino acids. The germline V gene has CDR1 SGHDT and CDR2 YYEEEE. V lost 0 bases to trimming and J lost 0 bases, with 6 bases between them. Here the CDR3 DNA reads TGTGCCAGCAGCTTGGAAAGCTACCAAGAGACCCAGTACTTC. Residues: CASSLESYQETQYF.

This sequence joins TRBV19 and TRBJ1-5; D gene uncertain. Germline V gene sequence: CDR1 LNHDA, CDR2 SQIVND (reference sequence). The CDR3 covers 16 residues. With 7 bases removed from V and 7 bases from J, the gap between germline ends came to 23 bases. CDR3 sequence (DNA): TGTGCCAGTACGGAGTTTGGAGGGAGTATGGTCCAGCCCCAGCATTTT. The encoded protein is CASTEFGGSMVQPQHF.

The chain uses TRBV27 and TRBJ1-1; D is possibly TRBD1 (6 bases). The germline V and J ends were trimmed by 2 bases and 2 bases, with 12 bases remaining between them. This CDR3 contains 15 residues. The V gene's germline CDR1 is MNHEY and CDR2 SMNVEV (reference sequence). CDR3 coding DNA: TGTGCCAGCAGTTTAGCGGGGGCCCACAACACTGAAGCTTTCTTT. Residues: CASSLAGAHNTEAFF.

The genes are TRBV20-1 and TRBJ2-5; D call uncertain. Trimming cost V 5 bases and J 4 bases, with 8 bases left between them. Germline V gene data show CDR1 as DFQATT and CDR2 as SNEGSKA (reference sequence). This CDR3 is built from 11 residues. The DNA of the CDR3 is TGCAGTGCTCGCGTTGTAGAGACCCAGTACTTC. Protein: CSARVVETQYF.

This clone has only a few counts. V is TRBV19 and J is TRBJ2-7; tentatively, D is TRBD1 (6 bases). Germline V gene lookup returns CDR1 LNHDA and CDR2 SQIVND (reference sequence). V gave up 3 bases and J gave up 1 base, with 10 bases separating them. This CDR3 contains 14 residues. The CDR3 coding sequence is TGTGCCAGTAGTATTGGGACACCTTCCTACGAGCAGTACTTC. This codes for CASSIGTPSYEQYF.

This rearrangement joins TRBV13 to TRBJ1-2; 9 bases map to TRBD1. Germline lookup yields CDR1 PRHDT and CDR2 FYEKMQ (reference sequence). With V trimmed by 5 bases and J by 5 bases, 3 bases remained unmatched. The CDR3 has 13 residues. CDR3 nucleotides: TGTGCCAGCAGCCCCGGACAGGGGTATGGCTACACCTTC. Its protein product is CASSPGQGYGYTF.

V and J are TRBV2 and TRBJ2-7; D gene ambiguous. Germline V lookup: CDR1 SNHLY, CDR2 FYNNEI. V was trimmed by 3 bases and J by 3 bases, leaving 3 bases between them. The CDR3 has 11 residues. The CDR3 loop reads CASSDNYEQYF. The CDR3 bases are TGTGCCAGCAGTGACAACTACGAGCAGTACTTC. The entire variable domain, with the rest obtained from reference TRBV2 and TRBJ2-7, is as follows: EPEVTQTPSHQVTQMGQEVILRCVPISNHLYFYWYRQILGQKVEFLVSFYNNEISEKSEIFDDQFSVERPDGSNFTLKIRSTKLEDSAMYFCASSDNYEQYFGPGTRLTVT.

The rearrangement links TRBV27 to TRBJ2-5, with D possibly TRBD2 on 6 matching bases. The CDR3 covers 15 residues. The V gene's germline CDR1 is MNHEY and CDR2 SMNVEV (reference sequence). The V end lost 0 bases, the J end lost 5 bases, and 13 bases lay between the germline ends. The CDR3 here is CASSLSMAGGETQYF. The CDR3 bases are TGTGCCAGCAGTTTATCTATGGCTGGAGGGGAGACCCAGTACTTC.

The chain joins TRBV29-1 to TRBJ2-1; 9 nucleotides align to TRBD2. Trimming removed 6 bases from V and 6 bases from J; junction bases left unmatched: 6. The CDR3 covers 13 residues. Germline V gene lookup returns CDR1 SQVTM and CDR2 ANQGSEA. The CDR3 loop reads CSVLSGSSNEQFF. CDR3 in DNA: TGCAGCGTCCTTAGCGGGAGCTCCAATGAGCAGTTCTTC.

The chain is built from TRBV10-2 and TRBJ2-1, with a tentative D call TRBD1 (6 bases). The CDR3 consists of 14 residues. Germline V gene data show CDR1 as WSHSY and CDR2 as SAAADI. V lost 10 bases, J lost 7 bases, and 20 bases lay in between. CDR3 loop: CANMPSTGGNEQFF. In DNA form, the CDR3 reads TGCGCCAACATGCCCTCGACAGGCGGAAATGAGCAGTTCTTC.

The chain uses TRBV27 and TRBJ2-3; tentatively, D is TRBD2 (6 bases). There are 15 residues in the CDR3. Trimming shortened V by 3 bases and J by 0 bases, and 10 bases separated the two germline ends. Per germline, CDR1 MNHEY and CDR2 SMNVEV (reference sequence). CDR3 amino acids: CASSFRGLSTDTQYF. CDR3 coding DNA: TGTGCCAGCAGTTTCCGGGGGTTGAGCACAGATACGCAGTATTTT.

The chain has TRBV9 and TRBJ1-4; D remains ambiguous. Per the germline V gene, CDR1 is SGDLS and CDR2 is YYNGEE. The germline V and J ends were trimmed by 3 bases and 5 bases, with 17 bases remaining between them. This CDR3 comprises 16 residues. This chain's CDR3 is CASSERAGRPNEKLFF. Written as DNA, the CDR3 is TGTGCCAGCAGCGAGAGGGCGGGCAGGCCGAATGAAAAACTGTTTTTT.

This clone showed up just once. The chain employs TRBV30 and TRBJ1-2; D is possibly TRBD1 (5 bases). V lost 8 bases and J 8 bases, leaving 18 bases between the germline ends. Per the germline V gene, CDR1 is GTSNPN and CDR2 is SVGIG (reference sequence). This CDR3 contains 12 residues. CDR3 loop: CARATGAGGYTF. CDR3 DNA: TGTGCCCGGGCGACCGGGGCGGGGGGCTACACCTTC.

The CDR3 here is CASSLGQDSYTF. The CDR3 DNA reads as TGCGCCAGCAGCTTGGGACAGGACAGCTACACCTTC. This chain joins TRBV5-1 and TRBJ1-2, with a possible D match to TRBD1 (6 bases). The germline gives CDR1 SGHRS, CDR2 YFSETQ. V was pared by 0 bases and J by 9 bases, with 9 bases between. CDR3 length equals 12 residues.

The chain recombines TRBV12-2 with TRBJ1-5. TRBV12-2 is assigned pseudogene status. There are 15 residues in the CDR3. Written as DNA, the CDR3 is TGTGCAAGTCGCTTAAGCGATAGTAGCAATCAGCCCCAGCATTTT. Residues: CASRLSDSSNQPQHF.

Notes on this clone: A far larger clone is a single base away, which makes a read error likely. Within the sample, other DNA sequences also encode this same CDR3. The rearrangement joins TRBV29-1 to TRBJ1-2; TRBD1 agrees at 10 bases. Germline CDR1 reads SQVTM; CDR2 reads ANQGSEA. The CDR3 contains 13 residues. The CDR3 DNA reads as TGCAGCGTTGAAGTGACAGGGGGCTATGGCTACACTTTC. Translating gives CSVEVTGGYGYTF. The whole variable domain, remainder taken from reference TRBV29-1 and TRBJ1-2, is SAVISQKPSRDICQRGTSLTIQCQVDSQVTMMFWYRQQPGQSLTLIATANQGSEATYESGFVIDKFPISRPNLTFSTLTVSNMSPEDSSIYLCSVEVTGGYGYTFGSGTRLTVV.

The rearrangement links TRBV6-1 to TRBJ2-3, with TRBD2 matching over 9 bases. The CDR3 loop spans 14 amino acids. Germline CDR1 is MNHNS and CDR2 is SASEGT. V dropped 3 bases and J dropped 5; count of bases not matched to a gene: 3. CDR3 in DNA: TGTGCCAGCAGTGAGGGCGGGAGGGGAGATACGCAGTATTTT. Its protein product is CASSEGGRGDTQYF.

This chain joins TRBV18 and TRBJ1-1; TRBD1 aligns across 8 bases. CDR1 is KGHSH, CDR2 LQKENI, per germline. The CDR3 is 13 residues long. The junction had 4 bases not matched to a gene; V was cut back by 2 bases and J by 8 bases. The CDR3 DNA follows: TGTGCCAGCTCACCAGACGGACAGGGAGAAGCTTTCTTT. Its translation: CASSPDGQGEAFF.

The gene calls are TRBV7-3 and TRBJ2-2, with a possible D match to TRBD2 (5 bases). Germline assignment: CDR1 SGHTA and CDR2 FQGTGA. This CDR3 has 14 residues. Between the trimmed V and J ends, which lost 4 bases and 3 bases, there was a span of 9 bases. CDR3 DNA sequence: TGTGCCAGCAGCTCGGACTCCTACACCGGGGAGCTGTTTTTT. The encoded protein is CASSSDSYTGELFF.